This T cell receptor beta chain was identified in a study of identical twins. TCRdb called the 5' RACE reads again in MiXCR, with one record for every CDR3 protein. The sample yields roughly 190,000 distinct CDR3 sequences, approximately 16% seen once. The CDR3 sequence is 15 residues long. CDR1 and CDR2 (germline): SGHRS, YFSETQ. V was pared by 0 bases and J by 7 bases, with 15 bases between. Another study also made use of these data, one on T cells expressing NK-cell markers. As reported in that work: There were a handful of donors in whom these clonotypes also led the CD3+CD56-NKG2C+ fraction.

The TCR comes from a woman aged 18-35 years in good health. The gene calls are TRBV5-1 and TRBJ2-3, with D possibly matching TRBD2 (6 bases). What was sequenced was CD8+ T cells sorted from blood. The chain's CDR3 is CASSLEGLSSHTQYF. Written as DNA, the CDR3 is TGCGCCAGCAGCTTGGAGGGACTTTCGTCGCATACGCAGTATTTT. The full variable domain, in which reference TRBV5-1 and TRBJ2-3 provide the parts outside the CDR3, is KAGVTQTPRYLIKTRGQQVTLSCSPISGHRSVSWYQQTPGQGLQFLFEYFSETQRNKGNFPGRFSGRQFSNSRSEMNVSTLELGDSALYLCASSLEGLSSHTQYFGPGTRLTVL.